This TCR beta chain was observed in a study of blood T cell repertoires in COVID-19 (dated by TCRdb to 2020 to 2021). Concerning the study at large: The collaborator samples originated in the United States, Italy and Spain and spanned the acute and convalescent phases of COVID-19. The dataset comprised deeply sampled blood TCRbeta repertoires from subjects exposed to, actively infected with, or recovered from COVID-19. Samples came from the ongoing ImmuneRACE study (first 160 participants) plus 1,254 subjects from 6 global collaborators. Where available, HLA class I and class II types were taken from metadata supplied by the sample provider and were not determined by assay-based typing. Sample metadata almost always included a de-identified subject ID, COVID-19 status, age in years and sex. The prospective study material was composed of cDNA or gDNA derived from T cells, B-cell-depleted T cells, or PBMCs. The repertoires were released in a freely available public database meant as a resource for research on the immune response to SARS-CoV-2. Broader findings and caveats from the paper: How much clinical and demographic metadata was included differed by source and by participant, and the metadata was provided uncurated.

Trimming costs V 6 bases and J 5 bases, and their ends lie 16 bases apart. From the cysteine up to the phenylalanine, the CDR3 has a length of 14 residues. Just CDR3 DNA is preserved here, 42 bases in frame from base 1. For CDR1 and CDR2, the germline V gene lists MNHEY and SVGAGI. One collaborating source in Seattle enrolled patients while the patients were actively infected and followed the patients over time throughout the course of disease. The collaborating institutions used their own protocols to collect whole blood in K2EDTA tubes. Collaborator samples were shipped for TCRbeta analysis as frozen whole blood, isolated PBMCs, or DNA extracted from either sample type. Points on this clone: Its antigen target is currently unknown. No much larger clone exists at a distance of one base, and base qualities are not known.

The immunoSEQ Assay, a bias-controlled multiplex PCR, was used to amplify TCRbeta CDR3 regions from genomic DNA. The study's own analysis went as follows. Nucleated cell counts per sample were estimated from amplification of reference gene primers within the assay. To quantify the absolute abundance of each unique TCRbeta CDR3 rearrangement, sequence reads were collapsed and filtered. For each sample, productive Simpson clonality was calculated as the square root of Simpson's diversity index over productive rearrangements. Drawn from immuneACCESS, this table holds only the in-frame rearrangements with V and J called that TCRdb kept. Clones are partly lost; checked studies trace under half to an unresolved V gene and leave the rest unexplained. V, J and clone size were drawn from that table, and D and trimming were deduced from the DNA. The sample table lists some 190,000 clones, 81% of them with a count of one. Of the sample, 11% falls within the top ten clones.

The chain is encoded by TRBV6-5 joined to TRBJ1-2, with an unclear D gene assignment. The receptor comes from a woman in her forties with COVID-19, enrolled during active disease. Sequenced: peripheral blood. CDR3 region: CASSPAGGKYGYTF. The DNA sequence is TGTGCCAGCAGCCCGGCGGGAGGCAAATATGGCTACACCTTC.